These 30 T cell receptor beta chains were all obtained from the same sample, sequenced in a study of monozygotic twins with inflammatory bowel disease. TCRdb reprocessed the 5' RACE reads, with one entry per CDR3 protein and no DNA. This listing includes 150,000 to 200,000 distinct CDR3 sequences. Source material: blood. The receptors here all came from a human donor with ulcerative colitis or Crohn's disease, or a healthy co-twin of an affected twin (not recorded which).

V usage is TRBV5-1 and J usage is TRBJ2-7. Germline-derived CDR1 and CDR2 are SGHRS and YFSETQ. The CDR3 consists of 13 residues. CDR3 sequence: CASSLAVGGEQYF.

CDR3 in amino acids: CASSPGQGRYTF. The J gene is TRBJ1-2, the V gene TRBV7-2; TCRdb picks TRBD1, but there is no DNA to check that call. The CDR3 has 12 amino acids. Germline V gene data show CDR1 as SGHTA and CDR2 as FQGNSA.

The chain couples TRBV4-1 to TRBJ2-3. The germline CDR1 and CDR2 sequences are MGHRA and YSYEKL. The CDR3 covers 12 residues. CDR3: CASSRPMDTQYF.

J is TRBJ2-1 and V is TRBV2; the D call from TCRdb, TRBD2, cannot be confirmed without DNA. This CDR3 contains 16 residues. Germline V gene data show CDR1 as SNHLY and CDR2 as FYNNEI. The CDR3 loop is CASSEMAGGSNNEQFF.

The V call is TRBV18, the J call TRBJ2-5; with no DNA, the TCRdb D assignment of TRBD2 cannot be verified. This CDR3 is 13 amino acids long. CDR1 and CDR2 (germline): KGHSH, LQKENI. CDR3 amino acids: CATSGGPTETQYF.

This chain joins TRBV5-1 and TRBJ1-6. The CDR3 is 15 amino acids. Germline V lookup: CDR1 SGHRS, CDR2 YFSETQ. The chain's CDR3 is CASSLDGADNSPLHF.

This chain links TRBV7-9 with TRBJ2-7; with no DNA, the TCRdb D assignment of TRBD2 cannot be verified. CDR1 and CDR2 (germline): SEHNR, FQNEAQ (reference sequence). The CDR3 runs 17 residues. The CDR3: CASSLVLAGGNTYEQYF.

The chain joins TRBV30 to TRBJ2-5. The CDR3 is 12 residues long. Germline CDR1 and CDR2: GTSNPN and SVGIG (reference sequence). CDR3 sequence: CAWRGIQETQYF.

This chain joins TRBV9 and TRBJ2-2; the D gene TCRdb calls, TRBD1, cannot be checked with no DNA. Germline CDR1 SGDLS, CDR2 YYNGEE. This CDR3 comprises 13 residues. This CDR3 is CASTRGYTGELFF.

The V call is TRBV12-3 or TRBV12-4, the J call TRBJ2-7. CDR3 length: 15 amino acids. CDR3 region: CASSLRDPAPYEQYF.

The CDR3 sequence is CASSRGQGMNTEAFF. This chain links TRBV18 with TRBJ1-1; the TCRdb D gene call, TRBD1, has no DNA to confirm it. Germline CDR1 is KGHSH and CDR2 is LQKENI. The CDR3 is 15 amino acids. Variable domain in full (rest from reference TRBV18 and TRBJ1-1): NAGVMQNPRHLVRRRGQEARLRCSPMKGHSHVYWYRQLPEEGLKFMVYLQKENIIDESGMPKERFSAEFPKEGPSILRIQQVVRGDSAAYFCASSRGQGMNTEAFFGQGTRLTVV.

The chain recombines TRBV4-3 with TRBJ2-7. CDR1 and CDR2 from the germline V gene are LGHNA and YSLEER. The CDR3 contains 15 residues. This CDR3 is CASSQEAQFSYEQYF.

Here the CDR3 reads CASSLGPKETQYF. The V and J genes are TRBV7-2 and TRBJ2-5. The germline gives CDR1 SGHTA, CDR2 FQGNSA. This CDR3 comprises 13 residues. The whole variable domain, remainder taken from reference TRBV7-2 and TRBJ2-5, is GAGVSQSPSNKVTEKGKDVELRCDPISGHTALYWYRQSLGQGLEFLIYFQGNSAPDKSGLPSDRFSAERTGGSVSTLTIQRTQQEDSAVYLCASSLGPKETQYFGPGTRLLVL.

The chain couples TRBV20-1 to TRBJ1-1; TCRdb's D gene call, TRBD1, goes unchecked for lack of DNA. The CDR3 sequence is 14 residues long. Germline V gives CDR1 DFQATT, CDR2 SNEGSKA (reference sequence). This CDR3 reads CSAILRGPEGEAFF.

The rearrangement joins TRBV20-1 to TRBJ2-3; TCRdb gives TRBD2 as the D gene, but with no DNA this cannot be confirmed. This CDR3 is built from 14 residues. Germline CDR1 and CDR2: DFQATT and SNEGSKA (reference sequence). CDR3 sequence: CSASRREAGDTQYF.

CDR3 region: CATSPSLGRELFF. This chain links TRBV15 with TRBJ2-2; the TCRdb call, TRBD2, lacks DNA for checking. CDR3 size: 13 residues. The germline V gene has CDR1 LNHNV and CDR2 YYDKDF (reference sequence).

The CDR3 reads CASSSPKYATGVNEKLFF. The chain recombines TRBV12-3 or TRBV12-4 with TRBJ1-4; TCRdb picks TRBD1, but there is no DNA to check that call. The CDR3 runs to 18 residues.

The genes are TRBV30 and TRBJ1-4; the D gene TCRdb calls, TRBD1, cannot be checked with no DNA. The germline CDR1 and CDR2 sequences are GTSNPN and SVGIG (reference sequence). The CDR3 loop spans 15 amino acids. CDR3 region: CAWRIQGREDEKLFF.

The chain uses TRBV20-1 and TRBJ1-2; absent DNA, TCRdb's TRBD1 call cannot be checked. This CDR3 is 13 amino acids long. Germline CDR1 is DFQATT and CDR2 is SNEGSKA (reference sequence). The chain's CDR3 is CSASPDRGRGYTF.

This rearrangement joins TRBV28 to TRBJ2-7; TCRdb lists TRBD1, though no DNA is available to test this call. The length of the CDR3 is 12 residues. CDR1 MDHEN and CDR2 SYDVKM come from the germline V gene. The CDR3 protein is CASRSDRYEQYF.

V gene TRBV12-3 or TRBV12-4 combines with J gene TRBJ2-1; as DNA is missing, the TRBD2 call by TCRdb cannot be tested. The CDR3 totals 12 residues. The chain's CDR3 is CASSSSGREQFF.

This chain joins TRBV7-9 and TRBJ1-5. The CDR3 extends over 14 amino acids. From germline, CDR1 is SEHNR and CDR2 FQNEAQ (reference sequence). CDR3 loop: CASSLNNEQAPQHF.

CDR3 protein: CASSFRQGALNEKLFF. This rearrangement joins TRBV5-1 to TRBJ1-4; the TCRdb call, TRBD1, lacks DNA for checking. CDR3 size: 16 residues. Looked up from germline, CDR1 is SGHRS and CDR2 is YFSETQ.

V gene TRBV19 combines with J gene TRBJ2-1; TCRdb selects TRBD2, and the lack of DNA leaves this call unchecked. This CDR3 has 13 residues. Germline V gene lookup returns CDR1 LNHDA and CDR2 SQIVND (reference sequence). Here the CDR3 reads CATAGSGRNEQFF.

The chain couples TRBV12-5 to TRBJ1-5. CDR3 length: 18 residues. Germline CDR1 and CDR2: LGHNT and FRNRAP. CDR3 in amino acids: CASGSQRTGLFSNQPQHF.

CDR3 region: CASSTRSYNEQFF. This chain connects TRBV27 to TRBJ2-1. The CDR3 loop spans 13 amino acids. Germline CDR1 is MNHEY and CDR2 is SMNVEV (reference sequence).

This sequence joins TRBV10-3 and TRBJ1-3. This CDR3 has 13 amino acids. CDR1 is ENHRY, CDR2 SYGVKD, per germline. This CDR3 reads CAISGSGGNTIYF.

The chain employs TRBV6-2 or TRBV6-3 and TRBJ1-5. Looked up from germline, CDR1 is MNHEY and CDR2 is SVGEGT. CDR3 length equals 13 residues. This CDR3 is CASRAGGDQPQHF.

The chain carries TRBV7-9 and TRBJ1-1; TCRdb's D call, TRBD1, is unchecked because there is no DNA. This CDR3 is built from 14 residues. CDR1 SEHNR and CDR2 FQNEAQ come from the germline V gene (reference sequence). The CDR3 here is CASSPQGASAEAFF. The full variable domain, rest sourced from reference TRBV7-9 and TRBJ1-1, is DTGVSQNPRHKITKRGQNVTFRCDPISEHNRLYWYRQTLGQGPEFLTYFQNEAQLEKSRLLSDRFSAERPKGSFSTLEIQRTEQGDSAMYLCASSPQGASAEAFFGQGTRLTVV.

The rearrangement uses TRBV30 and TRBJ1-1; checking the TCRdb D call of TRBD1 is not possible without DNA. This CDR3 comprises 15 residues. Looked up from germline, CDR1 is GTSNPN and CDR2 is SVGIG (reference sequence). CDR3 region: CAWSVLPDRNTEAFF.